Following are 28 T cell receptor beta chains from one sample sequenced in a study of Ad26.COV2.S vaccination and SARS-CoV-2 variants. Treatment given: around 19 received Ad26.COV2.S at low or high dose, single or two shots; about 5 received placebo; per-sample allocation not given. The investigators took samples on day 63 after the first vaccine or placebo injection. Assay used: immunoSEQ multiplex PCR; TCRdb lists only in-frame clones, some missing. The data hold fewer than 800,000 clones, with more than 80% observed a single time. This specimen was peripheral blood, taken in a trial of Ad26.COV2.S vaccine versus placebo. The receptors originated from a person aged 18 to 65 who received the Ad26.COV2.S COVID-19 vaccine or a placebo.

The rearrangement joins TRBV9 to TRBJ2-1; maybe TRBD2 (6 bases). Germline CDR1 reads SGDLS; CDR2 reads YYNGEE. V shed 7 bases and J shed 4 bases, with 15 bases lying between them. The CDR3 runs to 14 residues. CDR3 protein: CASSGGRLYNEQFF. Here the CDR3 DNA reads TGTGCCAGCTCCGGGGGACGACTATACAATGAGCAGTTCTTC. The variable domain in full, with the rest retrieved from reference TRBV9 and TRBJ2-1, is DSGVTQTPKHLITATGQRVTLRCSPRSGDLSVYWYQQSLDQGLQFLIQYYNGEERAKGNILERFSAQQFPDLHSELNLSSLELGDSALYFCASSGGRLYNEQFFGPGTRLTVL.

The V call is TRBV5-1, the J call TRBJ2-1, with 11 bases aligning to TRBD2. Germline values: CDR1 SGHRS, CDR2 YFSETQ. This CDR3 has 14 residues. V gave up 5 bases and J gave up 5 bases; unmatched junction bases: 3. The CDR3 region has the DNA TGCGCCAGCAGGGGACTAGCGGCAAACAATGAGCAGTTCTTC. Encoded protein: CASRGLAANNEQFF. Supplemented by reference TRBV5-1 and TRBJ2-1, the full variable domain reads KAGVTQTPRYLIKTRGQQVTLSCSPISGHRSVSWYQQTPGQGLQFLFEYFSETQRNKGNFPGRFSGRQFSNSRSEMNVSTLELGDSALYLCASRGLAANNEQFFGPGTRLTVL.

V is TRBV7-9 and J is TRBJ2-2; 10 bases align to TRBD2. Germline V gene lookup returns CDR1 SEHNR and CDR2 FQNEAQ (reference sequence). This CDR3 contains 15 residues. The V and J ends lost 6 bases and 5 bases, in that order; junction bases with no gene match: 6. The CDR3 DNA is TGTGCCAGCAGGTCCCTAGCGGGGGTGACCGGGGAGCTGTTTTTT. As protein: CASRSLAGVTGELFF.

The V gene is TRBV5-6, the J gene TRBJ2-1; 10 bases align to TRBD2. J lost 2 bases, V lost 5 bases, and 16 bases had no gene match. The length of the CDR3 is 19 residues. CDR1 SGHDT and CDR2 YYEEEE come from the germline V gene. CDR3 residues: CASSSSGGNIPSPYNEQFF. CDR3 in DNA: TGTGCCAGCAGTTCTAGCGGGGGAAACATCCCGTCCCCCTACAATGAGCAGTTCTTC. Full variable domain (outside the CDR3, taken from reference TRBV5-6 and TRBJ2-1): DAGVTQSPTHLIKTRGQQVTLRCSPKSGHDTVSWYQQALGQGPQFIFQYYEEEERQRGNFPDRFSGHQFPNYSSELNVNALLLGDSALYLCASSSSGGNIPSPYNEQFFGPGTRLTVL.

V and J are TRBV5-4 and TRBJ2-3; 11 bases are shared with TRBD2. V was pared by 4 bases and J by 0 bases, with 10 bases of the junction left unmatched. The V gene's germline CDR1 is SGHNT and CDR2 YYREEE (reference sequence). The CDR3 totals 18 residues. In nucleotides, the CDR3 is TGTGCCAGCAGCCGATCCGGGACTAGCGGACAAAGCACAGATACGCAGTATTTT. Amino acid sequence: CASSRSGTSGQSTDTQYF.

The V call is TRBV3-1 (or the pseudogene TRBV3-2), the J call TRBJ2-7, with D uncertain. V lost 2 bases, J lost 5 bases, and 7 bases lay in between. In germline, CDR1 is LGHDT, CDR2 YNNKEL (reference sequence). This CDR3 has 12 residues. The CDR3 bases are TGTGCCAGCAGCCAAAGTAAAAACGAGCAGTACTTC. It encodes CASSQSKNEQYF.

The chain is built from TRBV5-8 and TRBJ1-1, with 8 bases identical to TRBD1. Germline trimming cut 3 bases from V and 0 bases from J; bases unmatched to any gene: 4. Germline V gene data show CDR1 as SGHTS and CDR2 as YDEGEE. This CDR3 contains 15 residues. CDR3 region: CASSWGTGMNTEAFF. In DNA, the CDR3 is TGTGCCAGCAGCTGGGGGACAGGAATGAACACTGAAGCTTTCTTT.

The chain links TRBV24-1 to TRBJ2-2, with TRBD1 matching 8 bases. CDR3 length: 14 amino acids. The trim removed 8 bases at V and 4 bases at J, leaving 5 bases unmatched. The germline V gene encodes CDR1 KGHDR and CDR2 SFDVKD. The CDR3 bases are TGTGCCACCATCTGGACAGGGCCCACCGGGGAGCTGTTTTTT. Encoded protein: CATIWTGPTGELFF.

This rearrangement joins TRBV10-3 to TRBJ2-7; TRBD2 aligns across 9 bases. V lost 6 bases and J lost 0; bases outside the gene matches: 6. The germline V gene encodes CDR1 ENHRY and CDR2 SYGVKD. This CDR3 comprises 15 residues. CDR3 nucleotide sequence: TGTGCCATCAGCATAGCGGGAGACAACTCCTACGAGCAGTACTTC. Translation gives CAISIAGDNSYEQYF.

The sample holds one count of this clone. This chain connects TRBV3-1 (or the pseudogene TRBV3-2) to TRBJ1-6; 7 bases are shared with TRBD1. The CDR3 is 15 residues long. Germline lookup yields CDR1 LGHDT and CDR2 YNNKEL (reference sequence). J was trimmed by 7 bases and V by 4 bases; bases with no gene match: 7. Here the CDR3 reads CASSPSGTENSPLHF. The CDR3 region has the DNA TGTGCCAGCAGCCCATCCGGGACAGAGAATTCACCCCTCCACTTT.

The chain combines TRBV19 with TRBJ2-3; the match to TRBD1 covers 9 bases. Germline loops: CDR1 LNHDA, CDR2 SQIVND (reference sequence). CDR3 length: 15 residues. Trimming cost V 7 bases and J 6 bases; bases outside gene matches: 11. This chain's CDR3 is CASNNRDREVDTQYF. The DNA for the CDR3 is TGTGCCAGTAACAACCGGGACAGGGAGGTGGATACGCAGTATTTT.

This clone was counted a single time. The rearrangement uses TRBV4-3 and TRBJ2-2, with D perhaps TRBD1 (6 bases). Looked up from germline, CDR1 is LGHNA and CDR2 is YSLEER. The CDR3 has 16 residues. Trimming cost V 4 bases and J 1 base, with 13 bases left between them. The CDR3 DNA reads TGCGCCAGCAGCCCTATGCAGGGGAGGAACACCGGGGAGCTGTTTTTT. Amino acids: CASSPMQGRNTGELFF.

With respect to this clone: Relative to the germline gene, one junction end is altered; a read error may explain this. This chain joins TRBV6-1 and TRBJ2-5; unclear D gene. The CDR3 runs to 13 residues. Germline V gene lookup returns CDR1 MNHNS and CDR2 SASEGT. Here the CDR3 DNA reads TGTGCCAGCAGTGAAGCACCAGGCGTCCCTACTAACTTC. Its translation: CASSEAPGVPTNF.

Comment on this clone: The same CDR3 arises from other DNA sequences in this sample as well. V usage is TRBV29-1 and J usage is TRBJ1-1; no firm D call. Germline V gene data show CDR1 as SQVTM and CDR2 as ANQGSEA. V was shortened by 4 bases and J by 1 base, with 7 bases between the two germline ends. The CDR3 covers 12 residues. CDR3 amino acids: CSVGRANTEAFF. The CDR3 DNA reads TGCAGCGTTGGTAGGGCGAACACTGAAGCTTTCTTT.

V and J are TRBV21-1 and TRBJ2-3; the table gives TRBD2 as D, unverified against the DNA. TRBV21-1 is a listed pseudogene. CDR3 size: 15 residues. CDR3 loop: CASSKPGLAPDTQYF. CDR3 in DNA: TGTGCCAGCAGCAAACCCGGTCTAGCTCCAGATACGCAGTATTTT.

The V gene is TRBV29-1, the J gene TRBJ1-1; the D gene is possibly TRBD1 (5 bases). V was cut by 6 bases and J by 2 bases, with 16 bases left in between. Germline CDR1 and CDR2: SQVTM and ANQGSEA. This CDR3 is built from 14 residues. The CDR3 loop is CSVDRQRVNTEAFF. The CDR3 DNA is TGCAGCGTGGACCGACAGAGGGTCAACACTGAAGCTTTCTTT. Filled out from reference TRBV29-1 and TRBJ1-1, the complete variable domain reads SAVISQKPSRDICQRGTSLTIQCQVDSQVTMMFWYRQQPGQSLTLIATANQGSEATYESGFVIDKFPISRPNLTFSTLTVSNMSPEDSSIYLCSVDRQRVNTEAFFGQGTRLTVV.

V gene TRBV5-4 combines with J gene TRBJ2-5, with a tentative D call TRBD1 (5 bases). Germline CDR1 is SGHNT and CDR2 is YYREEE (reference sequence). V lost 0 bases and J lost 3, with 9 bases in between. The length of the CDR3 is 14 residues. The CDR3 DNA reads as TGTGCCAGCAGCTTGGAGGGGTTAAAAGAGACCCAGTACTTC. It is translated as CASSLEGLKETQYF.

The chain carries TRBV6-5 and TRBJ2-7, with TRBD2 identical over 13 bases. CDR1 and CDR2 from the germline V gene are MNHEY and SVGAGI. The ends lost 5 bases at V and 4 bases at J; junction bases unmatched: 5. This CDR3 has 15 residues. In DNA, the CDR3 is TGTGCCAGCAGTCATCAACTAGCGGGGGGGTACGAGCAGTACTTC. Protein product: CASSHQLAGGYEQYF.

This chain links TRBV5-8 with TRBJ2-7; 13 bases map to TRBD2. The CDR3 has 16 residues. V was pared by 5 bases and J by 2 bases, with 7 bases of the junction left unmatched. CDR1 is SGHTS and CDR2 is YDEGEE in the germline V gene. The CDR3 DNA reads TGTGCCAGCAGTTTAACTAGCGGGAGGGCTCCCTACGAGCAGTACTTC. Protein product: CASSLTSGRAPYEQYF. Full variable domain (rest looked up from reference TRBV5-8 and TRBJ2-7): EAGVTQSPTHLIKTRGQQATLRCSPISGHTSVYWYQQALGLGLQFLLWYDEGEERNRGNFPPRFSGRQFPNYSSELNVNALELEDSALYLCASSLTSGRAPYEQYFGPGTRLTVT.

Only one count was recorded for this clone. This specimen includes other DNA sequences encoding the same CDR3. The chain couples TRBV5-1 to TRBJ2-3; TRBD2 matches 13 bases. V shed 4 bases, J shed 3 bases, and the junction held 2 bases outside the gene matches. This CDR3 is built from 15 residues. Per germline, CDR1 SGHRS and CDR2 YFSETQ. The DNA of the CDR3 is TGCGCCAGCAGCCCGGGACTAGCGGGGACAGATACGCAGTATTTT. Its translation: CASSPGLAGTDTQYF. The variable domain in full, with the rest retrieved from reference TRBV5-1 and TRBJ2-3, is KAGVTQTPRYLIKTRGQQVTLSCSPISGHRSVSWYQQTPGQGLQFLFEYFSETQRNKGNFPGRFSGRQFSNSRSEMNVSTLELGDSALYLCASSPGLAGTDTQYFGPGTRLTVL.

The chain joins TRBV6-6 to TRBJ1-2, with unresolved D. The germline V and J ends were trimmed by 4 bases and 1 base, with 10 bases remaining between them. The CDR3 is made up of 14 amino acids. Germline values: CDR1 MNHNY, CDR2 SVGAGI (reference sequence). The CDR3 spells CASSSPDLNYGYTF. The CDR3 nucleotides are TGTGCCAGCAGTTCTCCGGACCTTAACTATGGCTACACCTTC.

The chain employs TRBV3-1 (or the pseudogene TRBV3-2) and TRBJ1-1; D not certain. This CDR3 is 13 amino acids long. The germline V gene has CDR1 LGHDT and CDR2 YNNKEL (reference sequence). Trimming left V 7 bases short and J 0 bases short, with 9 bases between. The CDR3 nucleotides read TGTGCCAGCAAGGGTCTCATGAACACTGAAGCTTTCTTT. Its protein is CASKGLMNTEAFF.

The CDR3 DNA reads TGCGCCAGCAGCGTGGGGGGGAACACCGGGGAGCTGTTTTTT. As protein: CASSVGGNTGELFF. The gene calls are TRBV5-1 and TRBJ2-2; possibly TRBD2 for D (6 bases). CDR3 length: 14 amino acids. The germline CDR1 and CDR2 sequences are SGHRS and YFSETQ. V was pared by 4 bases and J by 1 base, with 8 bases between. Variable domain in full (rest from reference TRBV5-1 and TRBJ2-2): KAGVTQTPRYLIKTRGQQVTLSCSPISGHRSVSWYQQTPGQGLQFLFEYFSETQRNKGNFPGRFSGRQFSNSRSEMNVSTLELGDSALYLCASSVGGNTGELFFGEGSRLTVL.

To note about this clone: Within the sample, other DNA sequences also encode this same CDR3. This rearrangement joins TRBV19 to TRBJ2-1; D is possibly TRBD2 (6 bases). The length of the CDR3 is 11 residues. Germline lookup yields CDR1 LNHDA and CDR2 SQIVND (reference sequence). V dropped 4 bases and J dropped 10 bases, with 8 bases sitting between them. In DNA, the CDR3 is TGTGCCAGTAGTAGAGGGAGGGAGCAGTTCTTC. As protein: CASSRGREQFF.

This clone turned up a few times. CDR3 protein: CASSAPGGQGTTDTQYF. As DNA, the CDR3 is TGTGCCAGCAGTGCACCCGGAGGACAGGGGACCACAGATACGCAGTATTTT. The chain recombines TRBV6-1 with TRBJ2-3, with TRBD1 matching over 9 bases. In germline, CDR1 is MNHNS, CDR2 SASEGT. Unmatched junction bases numbered 10, after V lost 4 bases and J lost 2 bases. The CDR3 consists of 17 residues.

This chain uses TRBV30 with TRBJ1-1; D remains ambiguous. CDR3 length: 13 residues. Germline CDR1 is GTSNPN and CDR2 is SVGIG (reference sequence). The V end lost 3 bases, the J end lost 0 bases, and 8 bases lay between the germline ends. CDR3 DNA: TGTGCCTGGAGCCTTCGTATGAACACTGAAGCTTTCTTT. Its translation is CAWSLRMNTEAFF.

The rearrangement links TRBV5-1 to TRBJ1-1; no clear D gene. The CDR3 length is 15 residues. Germline V gives CDR1 SGHRS, CDR2 YFSETQ. Deletions cut 0 bases from V and 5 bases from J, with 14 bases between. This CDR3 reads CASSLAEVGYTEAFF. As DNA, the CDR3 is TGCGCCAGCAGCTTGGCCGAGGTTGGGTATACTGAAGCTTTCTTT.

The genes are TRBV15 and TRBJ2-3; D possibly corresponds to TRBD1 (6 bases). CDR3 length equals 16 residues. Germline V gene lookup returns CDR1 LNHNV and CDR2 YYDKDF (reference sequence). The germline V and J ends were trimmed by 3 bases and 1 base, with 14 bases remaining between them. In nucleotides, the CDR3 is TGTGCCACCAGCAGGGGCAGGGGAAGCGGCACAGATACGCAGTATTTT. Protein: CATSRGRGSGTDTQYF.